This is a list of T cell receptor beta chains from one sample in a study of cytomegalovirus exposure and HLA in healthy donors. Profiling relied on immunoSEQ multiplex PCR, and the TCRdb table lists in-frame clones only, not all of them. The table lists about 140,000 clones, 75% of them singletons. Material for sequencing was PBMCs. The receptors derive from a man aged 35 to 55 in good health and CMV-seronegative. CDR3s include the opening cysteine and the closing phenylalanine or tryptophan. D genes are given only for firm matches. Size tells how often a clone was seen (once, few, many) or the class of an expanded clone, and some rows leave it out.

j_call clone_size v_call d_call cdr3_nt cdr3_aa
TRBJ1-1 . TRBV5-4 . TGTGCCAGCAGCGTGGACAGCCTGAACACTGAAGCTTTCTTT CASSVDSLNTEAFF
TRBJ1-4 . TRBV4-3 . TGCGCCAGCAGCCAAGTATACGGACTAGAAGCTAATGAAAAACTGTTTTTT CASSQVYGLEANEKLFF
TRBJ1-1 . TRBV2 TRBD1 TGTGCCAGCCGTGGACAGGGAATCACTGAAGCTTTCTTT CASRGQGITEAFF
TRBJ2-7 . TRBV7-9 . TGTGCCAGCAGCCACCCCCCTGGACTCGCGGAAGCCTACGAGCAGTACTTC CASSHPPGLAEAYEQYF
TRBJ2-3 . TRBV11-3 . TGTGCCAGCAGCTTGGGGGCGCTTTCACCCGATACGCAGTATTTT CASSLGALSPDTQYF
TRBJ1-1 . TRBV6-1 . TGTGCCAGCAGTGATGGGAGGGGAGCGTGGGAGACTGAAGCTTTCTTT CASSDGRGAWETEAFF
TRBJ1-6 . TRBV6-5 . TGTGCCTGCCACGGCGGTCTAAATTCACCCCTCCACTTT CACHGGLNSPLHF
TRBJ1-2 . TRBV4-1 . TGCGCCAGCAGCCAAGCGGACAGAGGATATGGCTACACCTTC CASSQADRGYGYTF
TRBJ1-2 . TRBV6-6 . TGTGCCAGCCGGAGCTCAAATGGGAACTATGGCTACACCTTC CASRSSNGNYGYTF
TRBJ2-1 . TRBV5-5 TRBD1 TGTGCCAGCAGTCAAGGACAGGAGCCTTCCTACAATGAGCAGTTCTTC CASSQGQEPSYNEQFF
TRBJ1-5 . TRBV5-5 . TGTGCCAGCAGCCATGAGCGGGGGGGCCTCGGCCCTTATAGCAATCAGCCCCAGCATTTT CASSHERGGLGPYSNQPQHF
TRBJ1-4 . TRBV4-1 . TGCGCCAGCAGCCAGGAAACAGGGTTAAGAGAAGAACTGTTTTTT CASSQETGLREELFF
TRBJ2-5 . TRBV6-5 . TGTGCCAGCAGTATCACCTCCGACAGCTCGGCGACCCAGTACTTC CASSITSDSSATQYF
TRBJ2-7 . TRBV5-4 . TGTGCCAGCAGCGCGGGCAGGGGACCTTACGAGCAGTACTTC CASSAGRGPYEQYF
TRBJ2-2 . TRBV5-1 TRBD1 TGCGCCAGCAGCTACGGACAGGGGGGCACCGGGGAGCTGTTTTTT CASSYGQGGTGELFF
TRBJ2-4 few TRBV5-1 . TGCGCCAGCAGCCCGTGGACAACCGACAAAAACATTCAGTACTTC CASSPWTTDKNIQYF
TRBJ1-1 . TRBV5-4 TRBD1 TGTGCCAGCAGCTCGGGACAGGGAAGGTCTGAAGCTTTCTTT CASSSGQGRSEAFF
TRBJ1-2 . TRBV29-1 . TGCAGCGTTGAAGATTTTCGGCACTCTAACTATGGCTACCCCTTC CSVEDFRHSNYGYPF
TRBJ2-5 . TRBV2 TRBD2 TGTGCCAGCAGTGTGGGACTAGCGGGGGCCCAAGAGACCCAGTACTTC CASSVGLAGAQETQYF
TRBJ2-7 . TRBV9 . TGTGCCAGCAGCGGTGGAGTGGCGGGGTTAGGAGTGAGCTACGAGCAGTACTTC CASSGGVAGLGVSYEQYF
TRBJ2-3 . TRBV4-2 TRBD2 TGTGCCAGCAGCCAAGCGGGACTAGCGGGGGGCCTGGCAGATACGCAGTATTTT CASSQAGLAGGLADTQYF
TRBJ1-5 few TRBV29-1 . TGCAGCGTACGACAGGATGAAAATCAGCCCCAGCATTTT CSVRQDENQPQHF
TRBJ2-7 once TRBV7-3 . TGTGCCAGCAGCTTAATTCGAGCTCCCTCCTACGAGCAGTACTTC CASSLIRAPSYEQYF